This T cell receptor (beta chain) comes out of a study of CD4 T cells in relation to SARS-CoV-2 and coronaviruses. This table comes from immunoSEQ multiplex PCR, and its TCRdb copy is limited to in-frame clones, with some not included. The table has some 37,000 clones, over 65% seen once. Trimming removed 3 bases from V and 4 bases from J, with 9 bases in between. The CDR3 totals 13 residues. This clone showed up just a few times. Its antigen is unknown. The rearrangement joins TRBV12-3 or TRBV12-4 to TRBJ2-5; no definite D call. The sample was memory CD4+ T cells from PBMCs, cultured in vitro. The receptor was derived from an adult with COVID-19. The CDR3 DNA is TGTGCCAGCAGTTTTGGAATTGGAGAGACCCAGTACTTC. As protein: CASSFGIGETQYF.